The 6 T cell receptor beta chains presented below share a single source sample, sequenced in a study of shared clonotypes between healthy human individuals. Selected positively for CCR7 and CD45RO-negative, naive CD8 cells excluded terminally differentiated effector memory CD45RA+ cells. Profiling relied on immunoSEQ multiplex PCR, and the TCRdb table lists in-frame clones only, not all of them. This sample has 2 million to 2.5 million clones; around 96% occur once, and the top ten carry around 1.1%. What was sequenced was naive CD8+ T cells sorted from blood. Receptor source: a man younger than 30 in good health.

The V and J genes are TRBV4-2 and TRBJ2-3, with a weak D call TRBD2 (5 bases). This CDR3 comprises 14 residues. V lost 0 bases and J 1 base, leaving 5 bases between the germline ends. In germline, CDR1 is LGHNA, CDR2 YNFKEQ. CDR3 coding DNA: TGTGCCAGCAGCCAAGAGGAGGGCACAGATACGCAGTATTTT. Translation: CASSQEEGTDTQYF.

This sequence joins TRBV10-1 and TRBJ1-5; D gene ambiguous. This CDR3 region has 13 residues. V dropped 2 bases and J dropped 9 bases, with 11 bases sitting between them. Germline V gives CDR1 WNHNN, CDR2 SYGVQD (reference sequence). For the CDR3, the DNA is TGCGCCAGCAGTGAGGGGCCTGGTTGGCCCCAGCATTTT. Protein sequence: CASSEGPGWPQHF.

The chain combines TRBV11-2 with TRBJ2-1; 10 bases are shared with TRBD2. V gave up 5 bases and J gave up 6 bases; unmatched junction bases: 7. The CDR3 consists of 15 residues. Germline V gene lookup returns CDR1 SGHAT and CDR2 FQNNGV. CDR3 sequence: CASSNLAGVPNEQFF. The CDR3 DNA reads TGTGCCAGCAGCAACCTAGCGGGAGTCCCCAATGAGCAGTTCTTC.

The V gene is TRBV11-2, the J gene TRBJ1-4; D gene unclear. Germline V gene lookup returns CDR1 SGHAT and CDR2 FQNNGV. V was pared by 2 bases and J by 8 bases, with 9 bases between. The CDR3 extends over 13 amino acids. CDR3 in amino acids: CASSLYDGEKLFF. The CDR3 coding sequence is TGTGCCAGCAGCTTATACGATGGGGAAAAACTGTTTTTT.

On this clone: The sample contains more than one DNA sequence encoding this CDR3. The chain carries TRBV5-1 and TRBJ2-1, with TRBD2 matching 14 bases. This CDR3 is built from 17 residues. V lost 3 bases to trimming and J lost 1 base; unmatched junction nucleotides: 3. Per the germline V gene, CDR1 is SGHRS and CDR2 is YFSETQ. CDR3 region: CASSSGLAGASYNEQFF. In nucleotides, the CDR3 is TGCGCCAGCAGCTCGGGACTAGCGGGAGCGTCCTACAATGAGCAGTTCTTC.

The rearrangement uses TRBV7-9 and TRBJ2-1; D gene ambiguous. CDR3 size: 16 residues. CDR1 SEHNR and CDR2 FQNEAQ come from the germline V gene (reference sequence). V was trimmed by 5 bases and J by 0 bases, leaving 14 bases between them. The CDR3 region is CASSPDRLGSYNEQFF. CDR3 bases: TGTGCCAGCAGCCCCGACCGCCTGGGCTCCTACAATGAGCAGTTCTTC. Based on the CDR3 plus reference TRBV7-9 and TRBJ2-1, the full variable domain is DTGVSQNPRHKITKRGQNVTFRCDPISEHNRLYWYRQTLGQGPEFLTYFQNEAQLEKSRLLSDRFSAERPKGSFSTLEIQRTEQGDSAMYLCASSPDRLGSYNEQFFGPGTRLTVL.